This TCR beta chain emerged from a study of T-cell memory formation after mild COVID-19. Study-wide context: TCR clusters mostly belonged to single donors.

This CDR3 has 16 amino acids. V lost 5 bases to trimming and J lost 2 bases; unmatched junction nucleotides: 9. Germline values: CDR1 SEHNR, CDR2 FQNEAQ (reference sequence). Study observations and caveats: Researchers found some responding clones in pre-infection memory, a sign that cross-reactive memory joined.

A single record per CDR3 protein comes from TCRdb applying MiXCR to the 5' RACE reads. The sample yields tens of thousands of distinct CDR3 sequences, approximately 25% seen once. This clonotype was counted a few times. The target antigen is unknown. V and J are TRBV7-9 and TRBJ1-3; TRBD1 matches 7 bases. The source of this sequence is a man aged 18 to 29 who had mild COVID-19 (a few samples of this study predate the infection). Cell type and time point are not known. Sample: PBMCs or a T cell subset sorted from them (not recorded which). The CDR3 loop is CASSRGGGGPGNTIYF. CDR3 bases: TGTGCCAGCAGCCGAGGTGGAGGGGGCCCTGGAAACACCATATATTTT.